A single sample is the source of the 10 T cell receptor beta chains below, sequenced in a study of CXCR3-negative and CXCR3-positive naive CD8 T cells. 5' RACE with UMI labels generated the TRB cDNA libraries. TCRdb reanalyzed the 5' RACE reads and collapses them to one entry per CDR3 protein, without DNA. Its clone listing holds some 130,000 distinct CDR3 sequences. Sample: naive CXCR3- CD8+ T cells from blood. The sample's subset: CD45RO-CCR7+CD27+CD95- naive CD8+ T cells lacking CXCR3 (TNR3-). These receptor sequences come from a human donor in good health. Some clones in this sample may be carry-over from other donors' samples.

The gene calls are TRBV4-2 and TRBJ2-1. The CDR3 has 12 amino acids. Per the germline V gene, CDR1 is LGHNA and CDR2 is YNFKEQ. The chain's CDR3 is CASSLKYNEQFF.

This sequence joins TRBV14 and TRBJ2-7; TCRdb gives TRBD1 as the D gene, but with no DNA this cannot be confirmed. Germline CDR1 and CDR2: SGHDN and FVKESK. The CDR3 has 13 residues. CDR3 loop: CASSRYRVYEQYF.

This chain links TRBV7-5 with TRBJ2-7; without DNA, the TCRdb call of TRBD1 cannot be checked. TRBV7-5 is a pseudogene segment. The CDR3 contains 19 residues. The CDR3 here is CISVSEAHDPGQGSYEQYF.

This chain links TRBV7-9 with TRBJ2-1; TCRdb selects TRBD1, and the lack of DNA leaves this call unchecked. The CDR3 is 14 amino acids. Germline V gene lookup returns CDR1 SEHNR and CDR2 FQNEAQ (reference sequence). The CDR3 protein is CASSLAVGGDEQFF.

The chain joins TRBV29-1 to TRBJ2-1; TCRdb lists TRBD2, though no DNA is available to test this call. The CDR3 runs to 13 residues. The germline V gene has CDR1 SQVTM and CDR2 ANQGSEA. Here the CDR3 reads CSVDLSGSNEQFF.

The chain uses TRBV15 and TRBJ2-3; the D gene TCRdb calls, TRBD1, cannot be checked with no DNA. The CDR3 totals 18 residues. Germline CDR1 LNHNV, CDR2 YYDKDF (reference sequence). This CDR3 is CATSVSRATGAPTDTQYF.

The gene calls are TRBV6-5 and TRBJ2-7; as DNA is missing, the TRBD1 call by TCRdb cannot be tested. In germline, CDR1 is MNHEY, CDR2 SVGAGI. This CDR3 is built from 14 residues. CDR3 protein: CASSYGTGVGEQYF.

The V gene is TRBV7-2, the J gene TRBJ2-5. Looked up from germline, CDR1 is SGHTA and CDR2 is FQGNSA. The CDR3 consists of 13 residues. CDR3: CASSLDGEETQYF.

The V gene is TRBV29-1, the J gene TRBJ1-2. The CDR3 totals 12 residues. Looked up from germline, CDR1 is SQVTM and CDR2 is ANQGSEA. The CDR3 loop reads CSAWTLDYGYTF.

This sequence joins TRBV15 and TRBJ2-2; TCRdb returns TRBD1, unconfirmable since there is no DNA. The CDR3 has 16 amino acids. Germline V lookup: CDR1 LNHNV, CDR2 YYDKDF (reference sequence). CDR3 sequence: CATSRDWGRDTGELFF. The full variable domain, completed using reference TRBV15 and TRBJ2-2, is DAMVIQNPRYQVTQFGKPVTLSCSQTLNHNVMYWYQQKSSQAPKLLFHYYDKDFNNEADTPDNFQSRRPNTSFCFLDIRSPGLGDTAMYLCATSRDWGRDTGELFFGEGSRLTVL.